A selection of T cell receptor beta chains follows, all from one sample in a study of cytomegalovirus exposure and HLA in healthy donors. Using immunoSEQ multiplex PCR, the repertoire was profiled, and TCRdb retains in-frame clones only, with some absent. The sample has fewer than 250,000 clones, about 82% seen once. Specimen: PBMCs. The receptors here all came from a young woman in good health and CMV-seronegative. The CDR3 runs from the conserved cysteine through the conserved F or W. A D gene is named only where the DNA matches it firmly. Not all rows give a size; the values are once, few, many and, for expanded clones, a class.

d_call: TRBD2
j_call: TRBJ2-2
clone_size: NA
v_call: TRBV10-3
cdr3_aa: CAISAIALSGGNTGELFF
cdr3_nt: TGTGCCATCAGTGCTATAGCCCTTAGCGGGGGGAACACCGGGGAGCTGTTTTTT

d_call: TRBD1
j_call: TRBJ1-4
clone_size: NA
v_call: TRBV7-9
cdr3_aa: CASSRLGQGNEKLFF
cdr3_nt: TGTGCCAGCAGCCGCCTAGGACAGGGAAATGAAAAACTGTTTTTT

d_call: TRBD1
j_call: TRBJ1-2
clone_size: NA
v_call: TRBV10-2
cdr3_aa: CASNPRGTGGQGYTF
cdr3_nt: TGCGCCAGCAACCCCCGAGGGACAGGGGGCCAAGGCTACACCTTC

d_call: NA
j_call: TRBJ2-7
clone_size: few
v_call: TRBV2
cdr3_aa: CATSVYEQYF
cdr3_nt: TGTGCCACCTCGGTCTACGAGCAGTACTTC

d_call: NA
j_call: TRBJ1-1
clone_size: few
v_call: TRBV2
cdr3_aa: CASSRQRNTEAFF
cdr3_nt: TGTGCCAGCAGCAGACAGAGGAACACTGAAGCTTTCTTT

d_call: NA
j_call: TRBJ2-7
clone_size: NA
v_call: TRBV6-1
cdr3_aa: CASSDHAGVRTLREQYF
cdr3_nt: TGTGCCAGCAGTGACCACGCCGGGGTGAGAACCCTACGTGAGCAGTACTTC

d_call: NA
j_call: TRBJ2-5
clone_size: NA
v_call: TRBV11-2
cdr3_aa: CASSLVGGKETQYF
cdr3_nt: TGTGCCAGCAGCTTGGTAGGAGGAAAAGAGACCCAGTACTTC

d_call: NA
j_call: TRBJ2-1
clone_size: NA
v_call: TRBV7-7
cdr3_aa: CASSPDSSSYNEQFF
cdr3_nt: TGTGCCAGCAGCCCAGACAGTAGCTCCTACAATGAGCAGTTCTTC

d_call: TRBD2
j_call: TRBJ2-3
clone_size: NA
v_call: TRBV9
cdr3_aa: CASSPMGVASGGDTQYF
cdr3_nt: TGTGCCAGCAGCCCCATGGGGGTGGCTAGCGGGGGAGATACGCAGTATTTT

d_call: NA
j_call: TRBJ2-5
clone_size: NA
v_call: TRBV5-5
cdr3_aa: CASSRDINGETQYF
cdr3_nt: TGTGCCAGCAGCCGGGACATCAACGGAGAGACCCAGTACTTC

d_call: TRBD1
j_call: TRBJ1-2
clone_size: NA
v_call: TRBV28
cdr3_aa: CASRRIGQGPYGYTF
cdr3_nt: TGTGCCAGCAGACGAATTGGACAGGGGCCGTATGGCTACACCTTC

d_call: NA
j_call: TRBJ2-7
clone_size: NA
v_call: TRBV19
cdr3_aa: CASSIDLESYEQYF
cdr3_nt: TGTGCCAGTAGTATAGATTTAGAGTCCTACGAGCAGTACTTC

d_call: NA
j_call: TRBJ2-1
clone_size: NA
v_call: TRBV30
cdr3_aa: CAWSPDYSSNEQFF
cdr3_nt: TGTGCCTGGAGTCCTGATTATAGTAGCAATGAGCAGTTCTTC

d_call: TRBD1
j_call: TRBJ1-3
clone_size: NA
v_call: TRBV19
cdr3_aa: CASRWAGQGLENTIYF
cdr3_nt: TGTGCCAGTAGATGGGCGGGACAGGGACTAGAAAACACCATATATTTT

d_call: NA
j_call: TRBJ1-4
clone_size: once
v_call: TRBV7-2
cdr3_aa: CASSPRGGGTNEKLFF
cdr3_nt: TGTGCCAGCAGCCCCCGAGGCGGGGGCACTAATGAAAAACTGTTTTTT

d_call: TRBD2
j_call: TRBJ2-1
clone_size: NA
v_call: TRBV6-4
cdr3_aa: CASSQNPGLANEQFF
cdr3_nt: TGTGCCAGCAGCCAAAATCCGGGACTAGCAAATGAGCAGTTCTTC

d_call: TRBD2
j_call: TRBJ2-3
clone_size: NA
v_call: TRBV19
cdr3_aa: CASSQRGGITDTQYF
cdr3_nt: TGTGCCAGTAGCCAGCGGGGGGGAATAACAGATACGCAGTATTTT

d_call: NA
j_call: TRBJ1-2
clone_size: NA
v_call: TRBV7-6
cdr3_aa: CASSSRGGYGYTF
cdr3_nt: TGTGCCAGCAGCAGTAGGGGGGGCTATGGCTACACCTTC

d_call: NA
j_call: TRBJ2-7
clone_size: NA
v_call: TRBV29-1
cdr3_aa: CTPRRPSGHSYEQYF
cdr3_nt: TGCACCCCCCGGCGACCCTCGGGACACAGCTACGAGCAGTACTTC

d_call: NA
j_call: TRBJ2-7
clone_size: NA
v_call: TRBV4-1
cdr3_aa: CASSQDPRGGYEQYF
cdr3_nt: TGCGCCAGCAGCCAAGATCCTAGGGGTGGGTACGAGCAGTACTTC

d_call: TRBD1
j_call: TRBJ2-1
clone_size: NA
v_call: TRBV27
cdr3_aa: CASSLPGGSYNEQFF
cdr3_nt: TGTGCCAGCAGTTTACCAGGGGGCTCCTACAATGAGCAGTTCTTC

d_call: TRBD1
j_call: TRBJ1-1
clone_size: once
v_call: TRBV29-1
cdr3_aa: CSDSTGGEAFF
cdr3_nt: TGCAGCGACTCCACAGGGGGAGAAGCTTTCTTT

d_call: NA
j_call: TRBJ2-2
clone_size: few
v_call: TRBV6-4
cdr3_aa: CASSDSSANTGELFF
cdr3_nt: TGTGCCAGCAGTGACTCCAGTGCGAACACCGGGGAGCTGTTTTTT

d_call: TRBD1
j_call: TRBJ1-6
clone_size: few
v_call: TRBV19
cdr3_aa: CASSIAGQGGNSPLHF
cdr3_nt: TGTGCCAGTAGTATAGCTGGACAGGGTGGGAATTCACCCCTCCACTTT

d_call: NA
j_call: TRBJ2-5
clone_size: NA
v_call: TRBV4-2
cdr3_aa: CASSQVRTEQETQYF
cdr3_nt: TGTGCCAGCAGCCAAGTTAGGACTGAACAAGAGACCCAGTACTTC

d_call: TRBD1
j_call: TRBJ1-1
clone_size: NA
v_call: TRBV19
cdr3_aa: CASSRQGRGNTEAFF
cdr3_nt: TGTGCCAGTAGCCGACAGGGGCGAGGGAACACTGAAGCTTTCTTT

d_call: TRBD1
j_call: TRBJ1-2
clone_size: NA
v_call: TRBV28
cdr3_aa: CASSLEGAYGYTF
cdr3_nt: TGTGCCAGCAGTTTAGAGGGGGCCTATGGCTACACCTTC

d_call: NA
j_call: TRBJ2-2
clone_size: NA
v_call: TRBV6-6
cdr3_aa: CASSYSNRLTGELFF
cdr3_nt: TGTGCCAGCAGTTACTCGAACAGGCTCACCGGGGAGCTGTTTTTT

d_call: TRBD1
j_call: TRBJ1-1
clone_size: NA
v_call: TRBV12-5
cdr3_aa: CASGLVVWRDRASYTEAFF
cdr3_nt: TGTGCTAGTGGTTTGGTAGTTTGGCGGGACAGGGCCTCCTACACTGAAGCTTTCTTT

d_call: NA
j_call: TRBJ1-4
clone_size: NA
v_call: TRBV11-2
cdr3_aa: CASSLEPQAWEKLFF
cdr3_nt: TGTGCCAGCAGCTTAGAACCCCAGGCATGGGAAAAACTGTTTTTT

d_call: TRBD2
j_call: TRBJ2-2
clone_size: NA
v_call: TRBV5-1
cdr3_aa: CASSLTSGTTGELFF
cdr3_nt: TGCGCCAGCAGCTTAACTAGCGGGACCACCGGGGAGCTGTTTTTT

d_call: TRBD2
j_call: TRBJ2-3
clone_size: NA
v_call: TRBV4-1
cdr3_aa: CASSPGLAGGPLGTDTQYF
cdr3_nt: TGCGCCAGCAGCCCCGGACTAGCGGGAGGGCCCTTGGGCACAGATACGCAGTATTTT

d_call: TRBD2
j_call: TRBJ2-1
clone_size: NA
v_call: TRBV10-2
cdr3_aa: CASSDGAGGWSSYNEQFF
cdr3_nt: TGCGCCAGCAGTGATGGTGCGGGGGGCTGGAGCTCCTACAATGAGCAGTTCTTC

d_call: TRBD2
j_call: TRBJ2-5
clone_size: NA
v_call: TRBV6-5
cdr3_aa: CASSYTEGRGETQYF
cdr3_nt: TGTGCCAGCAGTTACACGGAGGGGAGGGGAGAGACCCAGTACTTC

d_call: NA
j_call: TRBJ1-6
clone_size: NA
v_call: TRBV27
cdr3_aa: CASTPHPADSPLHF
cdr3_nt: TGTGCCAGCACCCCCCACCCTGCGGATTCACCCCTCCACTTT

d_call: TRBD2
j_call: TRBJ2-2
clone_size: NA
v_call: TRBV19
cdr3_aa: CASSIGLAGNTGELFF
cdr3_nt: TGTGCCAGTAGTATTGGTCTAGCGGGGAACACCGGGGAGCTGTTTTTT

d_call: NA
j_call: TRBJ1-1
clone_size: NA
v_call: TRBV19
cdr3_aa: CASSTLTEAFF
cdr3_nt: TGTGCCAGTAGTACACTGACTGAAGCTTTCTTT

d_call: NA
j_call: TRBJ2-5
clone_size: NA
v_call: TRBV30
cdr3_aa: CAWRRQGKTETQYF
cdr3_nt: TGTGCCTGGAGGCGCCAGGGGAAAACGGAGACCCAGTACTTC

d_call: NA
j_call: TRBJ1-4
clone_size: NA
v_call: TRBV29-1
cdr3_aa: CSVGPGAGNEKLFF
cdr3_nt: TGCAGCGTAGGGCCGGGAGCTGGGAATGAAAAACTGTTTTTT

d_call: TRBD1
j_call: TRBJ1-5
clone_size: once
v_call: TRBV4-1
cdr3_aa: CASSQSGTGNQPQHF
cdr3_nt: TGCGCCAGCAGCCAAAGCGGGACAGGTAATCAGCCCCAGCATTTT

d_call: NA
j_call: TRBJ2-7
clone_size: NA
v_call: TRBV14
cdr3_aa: CASRDGETYEQYF
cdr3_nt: TGTGCCAGCAGGGACGGGGAGACTTACGAGCAGTACTTC

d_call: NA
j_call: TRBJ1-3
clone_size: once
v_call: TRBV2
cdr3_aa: CASSVSESSGNTIYF
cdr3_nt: TGTGCCAGCAGTGTGTCCGAGAGCTCTGGAAACACCATATATTTT

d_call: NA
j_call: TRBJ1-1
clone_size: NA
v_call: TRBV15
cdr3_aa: CATSRGRENTEAFF
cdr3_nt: TGTGCCACCAGCAGAGGCAGGGAGAACACTGAAGCTTTCTTT

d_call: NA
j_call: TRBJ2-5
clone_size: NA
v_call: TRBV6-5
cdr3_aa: CASSYSRQTQYF
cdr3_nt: TGTGCCAGCAGTTACTCCAGGCAGACCCAGTACTTC

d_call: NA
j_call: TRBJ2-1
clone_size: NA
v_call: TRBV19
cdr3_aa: CASNSRFYNEQFF
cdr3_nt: TGTGCCAGTAACTCTAGGTTCTACAATGAGCAGTTCTTC

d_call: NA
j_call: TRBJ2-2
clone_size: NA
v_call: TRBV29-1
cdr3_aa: CSVGTGANTGELFF
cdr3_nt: TGCAGCGTTGGGACTGGGGCGAACACCGGGGAGCTGTTTTTT

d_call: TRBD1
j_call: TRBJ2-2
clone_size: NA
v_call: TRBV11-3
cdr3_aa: CASSAPGTGNTGELFF
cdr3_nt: TGTGCCAGCAGCGCCCCCGGGACAGGGAACACCGGGGAGCTGTTTTTT

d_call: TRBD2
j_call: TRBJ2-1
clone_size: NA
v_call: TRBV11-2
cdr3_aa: CASSLSSGNSYNEQFF
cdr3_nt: TGTGCCAGCAGCTTAAGCAGCGGGAACTCCTACAATGAGCAGTTCTTC